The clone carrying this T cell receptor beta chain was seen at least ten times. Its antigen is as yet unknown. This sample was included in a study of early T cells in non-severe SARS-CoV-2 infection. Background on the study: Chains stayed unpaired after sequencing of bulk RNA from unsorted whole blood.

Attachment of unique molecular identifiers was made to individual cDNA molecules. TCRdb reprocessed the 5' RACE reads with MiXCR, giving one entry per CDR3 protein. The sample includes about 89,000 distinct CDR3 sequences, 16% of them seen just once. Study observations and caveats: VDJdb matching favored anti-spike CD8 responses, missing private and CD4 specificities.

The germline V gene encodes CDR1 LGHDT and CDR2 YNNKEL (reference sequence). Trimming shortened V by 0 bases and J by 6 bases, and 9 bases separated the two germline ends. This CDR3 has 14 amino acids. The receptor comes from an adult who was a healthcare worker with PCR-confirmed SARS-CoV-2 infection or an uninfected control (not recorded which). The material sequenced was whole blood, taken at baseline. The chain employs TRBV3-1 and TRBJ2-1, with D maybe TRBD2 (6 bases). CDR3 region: CASSQDPGGNEQFF. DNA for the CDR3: TGTGCCAGCAGCCAAGATCCCGGGGGCAATGAGCAGTTCTTC.